The T cell receptor beta chain described here comes from a study of identical twins. TCRdb processed the 5' RACE reads anew with MiXCR; each CDR3 protein has one entry. The profile shows 400,000 to 550,000 distinct CDR3 sequences, roughly an eighth of them singletons. This sample was also put to use in a study of yellow fever vaccine responses in identical twins.

The sequencing sample was made of CD4+ T cells sorted from blood. This clonotype was obtained from a young woman in good health.

The CDR3 reads CSAPRQGGPSEQYF. CDR3 nucleotides: TGCAGTGCTCCTAGACAGGGTGGCCCCTCCGAGCAGTACTTC. V and J are TRBV20-1 and TRBJ2-7; 7 bases line up with TRBD1. The CDR3 runs 14 residues. The junction had 13 bases not matched to a gene; V was cut back by 5 bases and J by 6 bases. The germline V gene has CDR1 DFQATT and CDR2 SNEGSKA (reference sequence).